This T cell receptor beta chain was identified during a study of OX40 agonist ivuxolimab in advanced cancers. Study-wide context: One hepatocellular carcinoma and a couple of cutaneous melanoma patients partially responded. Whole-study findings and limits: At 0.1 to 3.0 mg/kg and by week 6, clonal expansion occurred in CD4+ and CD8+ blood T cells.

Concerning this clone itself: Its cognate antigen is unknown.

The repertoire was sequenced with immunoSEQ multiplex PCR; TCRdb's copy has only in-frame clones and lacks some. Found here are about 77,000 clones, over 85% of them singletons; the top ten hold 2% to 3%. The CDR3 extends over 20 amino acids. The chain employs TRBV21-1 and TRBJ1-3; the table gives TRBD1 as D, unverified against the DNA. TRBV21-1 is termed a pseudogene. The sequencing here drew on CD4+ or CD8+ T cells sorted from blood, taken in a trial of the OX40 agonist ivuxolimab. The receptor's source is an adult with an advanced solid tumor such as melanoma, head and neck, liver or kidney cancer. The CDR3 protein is CASSKATGTVNISSGNTIYF. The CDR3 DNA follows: TGTGCCAGCAGCAAAGCAACCGGGACAGTAAATATCTCCTCTGGAAACACCATATATTTT.